Shown below are 18 T cell receptor beta chains from a single sample sequenced in a study of blood T cell repertoires in COVID-19. This table comes from immunoSEQ multiplex PCR, and its TCRdb copy is limited to in-frame clones, with some not included. This sample has about 150,000 clones, with approximately 80% found just once. The specimen was PBMCs or T cells enriched from blood (not recorded which). All receptors derive from a woman aged 50 to 65 who had recovered from COVID-19.

V usage is TRBV18 and J usage is TRBJ2-3, with 7 bases matching TRBD2. V was clipped by 0 bases and J by 8 bases; unmatched bases: 8. The CDR3 totals 15 residues. The V gene's germline CDR1 is KGHSH and CDR2 LQKENI. CDR3 DNA: TGTGCCAGCTCACCACCGGGCGGGGGATCGGGTACGCAGTATTTT. The encoded protein is CASSPPGGGSGTQYF.

As DNA, the CDR3 is TGTGCCAGCCTAGGGAACACTGAAGCTTTCTTT. Translation gives CASLGNTEAFF. The V gene is TRBV28, the J gene TRBJ1-1, with no clear D. Germline assignment: CDR1 MDHEN and CDR2 SYDVKM. The ends were cut back, 8 bases at V and 1 base at J, with 5 bases in the middle. The CDR3 runs to 11 residues.

The CDR3 sequence is CSVGAGRGQPQHF. For the CDR3, the DNA is TGCAGCGTTGGGGCAGGGAGGGGTCAGCCCCAGCATTTT. This chain joins TRBV29-1 and TRBJ1-5; tentative D call: TRBD1 (5 bases). Germline assignment: CDR1 SQVTM and CDR2 ANQGSEA. Deletions cut 4 bases from V and 6 bases from J, with 13 bases between. This CDR3 spans 13 amino acids.

This clone appeared a few times. The genes are TRBV28 and TRBJ1-5, with a possible D match to TRBD1 (5 bases). From germline, CDR1 is MDHEN and CDR2 SYDVKM. The V and J ends lost 3 bases and 13 bases respectively, with 10 bases between them. The CDR3 is 11 amino acids. CDR3: CASSFRTGQHF. The CDR3, as DNA: TGTGCCAGCAGTTTCCGTACAGGACAGCATTTT.

This chain's CDR3 is CASSPTRSGSYEQYF. CDR3 DNA sequence: TGTGCCAGCTCACCGACCCGATCGGGGTCCTACGAGCAGTACTTC. The chain couples TRBV18 to TRBJ2-7; the D gene is possibly TRBD2 (5 bases). Germline V lookup: CDR1 KGHSH, CDR2 LQKENI. This CDR3 comprises 15 residues. Deletions cut 3 bases from V and 1 base from J, with 13 bases between.

V gene TRBV6-1 combines with J gene TRBJ2-3, with 10 positions matching TRBD2. CDR1 and CDR2 (germline): MNHNS, SASEGT. There are 14 residues in the CDR3. The V gene end was trimmed by 3 bases and the J gene end by 4 bases; junction bases not matched to a gene: 1. The CDR3 spells CASSEGLAPDTQYF. As DNA, the CDR3 is TGTGCCAGCAGTGAGGGACTAGCGCCAGATACGCAGTATTTT.

This chain uses TRBV19 with TRBJ1-1; D is unclear. V lost 5 bases to trimming and J lost 8 bases, with 12 bases between them. Germline lookup yields CDR1 LNHDA and CDR2 SQIVND (reference sequence). This CDR3 is built from 12 residues. In nucleotides, the CDR3 is TGTGCCAGTAGTCACGGGGTTGGAGAAGCTTTCTTT. This encodes CASSHGVGEAFF.

This clone has only a few counts. CDR3 amino acids: CASSLRTGITEAFF. CDR3 nucleotide sequence: TGTGCCAGCAGCTTAAGGACAGGGATTACTGAAGCTTTCTTT. The rearrangement uses TRBV7-9 and TRBJ1-1; TRBD1 matches at 8 bases. Per the germline V gene, CDR1 is SEHNR and CDR2 is FQNEAQ (reference sequence). J gave up 5 bases and V 2 bases, and 4 bases lay outside the gene matches. CDR3 length equals 14 residues.

This clone appeared a few times. This chain connects TRBV19 to TRBJ1-1, with TRBD1 identical over 10 bases. The junction had 8 bases not matched to a gene; V was cut back by 6 bases and J by 10 bases. In germline, CDR1 is LNHDA, CDR2 SQIVND (reference sequence). The CDR3 extends over 13 amino acids. The CDR3 region is CASSPDRGRGAFF. The CDR3 region has the DNA TGTGCCAGTAGCCCAGACAGGGGGCGGGGAGCTTTCTTT.

The chain employs TRBV7-9 and TRBJ1-6, with 7 bases lining up with TRBD1. Germline V gene data show CDR1 as SEHNR and CDR2 as FQNEAQ (reference sequence). Trimming at V came to 5 bases and at J to 14 bases, leaving 12 bases not matched to a gene. The CDR3 is 14 residues long. The CDR3 DNA reads TGTGCCAGCAGCCTACCTCAGGGGGAGGTGGCCCTCCACTTT. Amino acid sequence: CASSLPQGEVALHF.

This clone has a single count. This sequence joins TRBV3-1 (or the pseudogene TRBV3-2) and TRBJ1-2; D possibly corresponds to TRBD1 (6 bases). V lost 5 bases and J 8 bases, leaving 21 bases between the germline ends. The germline V gene encodes CDR1 LGHDT and CDR2 YNNKEL (reference sequence). There are 15 residues in the CDR3. CDR3 protein: CASSAWTARARGYTF. The DNA for the CDR3 is TGTGCCAGCAGCGCATGGACAGCCCGGGCGCGGGGCTACACCTTC.

CDR3 in DNA: TGTGCCAGCAGCCAAGATGCCGGGAACACTGAAGCTTTCTTT. Its translation: CASSQDAGNTEAFF. The gene calls are TRBV3-1 (or the pseudogene TRBV3-2) and TRBJ1-1; the D is unclear. The ends were cut back, 0 bases at V and 1 base at J, with 6 bases in the middle. Germline assignment: CDR1 LGHDT and CDR2 YNNKEL (reference sequence). This CDR3 has 14 amino acids.

The table lists this clone with a few counts. The V call is TRBV30, the J call TRBJ2-2; no definite D call. This CDR3 is built from 11 residues. V was pared by 4 bases and J by 3 bases, with 3 bases between. From germline, CDR1 is GTSNPN and CDR2 SVGIG (reference sequence). CDR3 in DNA: TGTGCCTGGACCTACACCGGGGAGCTGTTTTTT. Its protein product is CAWTYTGELFF.

This clone was detected a few times. The chain joins TRBV10-3 to TRBJ1-1, with 8 bases fitting TRBD1. The CDR3 totals 13 residues. CDR1 and CDR2 (germline): ENHRY, SYGVKD. The V gene end was trimmed by 7 bases and the J gene end by 4 bases; junction bases not matched to a gene: 5. The CDR3 loop is CAITWDRSTEAFF. CDR3 sequence (DNA): TGTGCCATCACCTGGGACAGGAGCACTGAAGCTTTCTTT.

This clone was seen only once. The genes are TRBV5-8 and TRBJ1-1; perhaps TRBD1 as D (5 bases). Per the germline V gene, CDR1 is SGHTS and CDR2 is YDEGEE. Trimming took off 4 bases at V and 8 bases at J, with 12 bases between the two ends. The CDR3 length is 12 residues. The CDR3 protein is CASSRDSGEAFF. The CDR3 bases are TGTGCCAGCAGCCGGGACTCTGGAGAAGCTTTCTTT.

This clone was counted at least ten times. The V and J genes are TRBV4-2 and TRBJ2-2, with 10 bases fitting TRBD2. CDR3 length equals 15 residues. Germline V gene lookup returns CDR1 LGHNA and CDR2 YNFKEQ. Losses at the gene ends were 2 bases for V and 3 bases for J; bases not matched to a gene: 0. In nucleotides, the CDR3 is TGTGCCAGCAGCCAACTAGCGGGGGACACCGGGGAGCTGTTTTTT. It codes for CASSQLAGDTGELFF.

The sample holds a few counts of this clone. This chain links TRBV11-2 with TRBJ2-1, with 8 bases aligning to TRBD2. With V trimmed by 1 base and J by 7 bases, 9 bases remained unmatched. From germline, CDR1 is SGHAT and CDR2 FQNNGV. The CDR3 has 16 residues. Here the CDR3 reads CASSLVASGWANEQFF. In nucleotides, the CDR3 is TGTGCCAGCAGCTTAGTGGCTAGCGGGTGGGCTAATGAGCAGTTCTTC.

The rearrangement uses TRBV27 and TRBJ1-1; D is undetermined. The CDR3 sequence is 13 residues long. Germline assignment: CDR1 MNHEY and CDR2 SMNVEV (reference sequence). V was cut by 6 bases and J by 0 bases, with 8 bases left in between. The CDR3 protein is CASRASLNTEAFF. In DNA form, the CDR3 reads TGTGCCAGCAGGGCCTCACTGAACACTGAAGCTTTCTTT.